This T cell receptor (beta chain) was recovered during a study of human T cells and chemical hapten exposure. CDR1 is DFQATT, CDR2 SNEGSKA, per germline (reference sequence). The CDR3 sequence is 15 residues long. J gave up 4 bases and V 5 bases, and 10 bases lay outside the gene matches. TCRdb redid the calling of the RACE reads with MiXCR, one entry per CDR3 protein. Of around 200,000 distinct CDR3 sequences in the sample, 20% to 25% were seen once. The time point denotes: patch test 3, about 24 weeks after DPC sensitization. Treatment: therapeutic diphenylcyclopropenone sensitization with weekly scalp DPC.

This chain links TRBV20-1 with TRBJ2-7; 11 nucleotides agree with TRBD2. The clonotype comes from a woman aged 40 to 55 with alopecia areata. Some clones in this sample may be carry-over from other donors' samples. Material: whole blood, obtained in connection with sensitization to the hapten diphenylcyclopropenone (DPC). The CDR3 DNA reads TGCAGTGCTGCGAGCCCGGGACTAGCGGCTTACGAGCAGTACTTC. This encodes CSAASPGLAAYEQYF.